This T cell receptor (beta chain) was sequenced during a study of cytomegalovirus exposure and HLA in healthy donors. Germline V lookup: CDR1 SGHDN, CDR2 FVKESK. Trimming at V came to 4 bases and at J to 10 bases, leaving 11 bases not matched to a gene. CDR3 size: 14 residues. The PCR had 60 Vbeta and 13 Jbeta primers. Assay: immunoSEQ multiplex PCR; the TCRdb copy retains only in-frame clones and omits some. The sample shows 90,000 to 100,000 clones, about 81% of them seen only once. The V call is TRBV14, the J call TRBJ1-1, with 8 bases matching TRBD1. The source is a middle-aged woman in good health and CMV-seronegative. Sequencing was performed on PBMCs. The CDR3 DNA is TGTGCCAGCAGCCCTGGACAGGGTTTCGTTCCAGCTTTCTTT. Translation gives CASSPGQGFVPAFF.